This TCR beta chain was sequenced for a study of cytomegalovirus exposure and HLA in healthy donors. Study in general: A preliminary data release comprised around 85 million unique TCRs obtained from HLA-typed donors. Study results and caveats: In a later analysis, an Asian-associated ancestry cluster reportedly showed fewer N-insertions than the roughly 700-donor mean. The dataset shows that most TCR sequences were rare, while some public TCRs occurred in many donors. A missense DCLRE1C variant was associated with V- and J-gene trimming of TCR beta chains in a later analysis, and an independent cohort replicated the association.

Comments on this clone: No antigen is known for it.

PCR used 60 Vbeta primers and 13 Jbeta primers. TCRdb's table, derived via immunoSEQ multiplex PCR, lists solely in-frame clones and lacks some. Among approximately 110,000 clones listed, around 70% were seen once. The specimen was PBMCs. The TCR was taken from a middle-aged woman in good health and CMV-seropositive.

CDR3 in amino acids: CASSQDDADSGNTIYF. CDR3 in DNA: TGTGCCAGCAGCCAAGATGATGCAGACTCTGGAAACACCATATATTTT. The chain couples TRBV4-2 to TRBJ1-3; no clear D. The CDR3 extends over 16 amino acids. CDR1 and CDR2 from the germline V gene are LGHNA and YNFKEQ. The germline V and J ends were trimmed by 0 bases and 0 bases, with 9 bases remaining between them.